The source of this T cell receptor (beta chain) is a study of response to subunit inactivated influenza vaccine. Study observations and caveats: New T cells are recruited in small numbers by each seasonal influenza vaccination, according to the authors' suggestion.

As to this clonotype: Its antigen is unknown.

TCRdb processed the RT-PCR reads anew with MiXCR; each CDR3 protein has one entry. The sample consists of fewer than 700,000 distinct CDR3 sequences, over 10% of them appearing once. The source of this sequence is a man between 45 and 60 years old who received an inactivated influenza vaccine. This specimen was PBMCs from blood, taken roughly 46 days after vaccination.

CDR3 in DNA: TGTGCCAGCAGCTCTATAGCGGGAGCTGGCGAGCAGTACTTC. It codes for CASSSIAGAGEQYF. The chain is built from TRBV3-1 and TRBJ2-7; 9 bases are a match to TRBD2. Germline V gene lookup returns CDR1 LGHDT and CDR2 YNNKEL (reference sequence). The CDR3 has 14 amino acids. The ends lost 5 bases at V and 6 bases at J; junction bases unmatched: 8.